One T cell receptor beta chain is described in this entry. Its specificity is not known. These data originate in a study of cytomegalovirus exposure and HLA in healthy donors. Study context: Falling in the Caucasian-associated ancestry cluster were about four fifths of under 500 genotyped donors. Study-level findings and limits: Altogether, around 160 TCR beta chains were recorded as cytomegalovirus-associated. While the bulk of TCR sequences proved rare, some public TCRs turned up in many donors.

The PCR used 60 Vbeta and 13 Jbeta primers. Sequencing used immunoSEQ multiplex PCR; TCRdb keeps in-frame clones, though not all of them. This repertoire shows 95,000 to 100,000 clones, roughly 82% found once; its top ten account for about 10%. The CDR3 is 12 amino acids. Germline lookup yields CDR1 MNHEY and CDR2 SMNVEV (reference sequence). The V gene lost 6 bases and the J gene lost 7 bases, with 7 bases spanning the gap. The sequence was collected from a man over 45 in good health and CMV-seronegative. Sequenced: PBMCs. V is TRBV27 and J is TRBJ1-6; no clear D gene. CDR3 sequence: CASRLLNSPLHF. DNA of the CDR3: TGTGCCAGCAGACTACTAAATTCACCCCTCCACTTT.